The 13 T cell receptor beta chains below were found in one sample sequenced in a study of graft-versus-host responses after intestinal transplantation (dated by TCRdb to about 2021). Their antigens remain unidentified. The time point label corresponds to: cells obtained before transplantation from donor or recipient. The library was generated by the immunoSEQ multiplex PCR assay. Held by TCRdb, this immuneACCESS table contains in-frame sequences only and omits some clones. Under half of the omission traces to an unresolved V gene where checked; the cause of the rest is unknown. The sample records around 130,000 clones, more than 80% of which are singletons. The top ten constitute approximately 0.17% of the sample. Sequencing was performed on unstimulated CD4+ T cells sorted from spleen or lymph node cells, taken before intestinal transplant. The receptors stem from a human donor who received an intestinal transplant.

The chain couples TRBV5-1 to TRBJ2-3, with 8 bases aligning to TRBD1. V trimming: 3 bases; J trimming: 5 bases; junction bases outside the gene matches: 5. Per germline, CDR1 SGHRS and CDR2 YFSETQ. The CDR3 covers 14 residues. This chain's CDR3 is CASSSGTGRDTQYF. CDR3 in DNA: TGCGCCAGCAGCTCCGGGACAGGTAGAGATACGCAGTATTTT.

The J gene is TRBJ2-1, the V gene TRBV5-1; 11 nucleotides match TRBD2. The germline gives CDR1 SGHRS, CDR2 YFSETQ. V lost 2 bases and J lost 8; bases outside the gene matches: 6. The CDR3 consists of 15 residues. CDR3 in DNA: TGCGCCAGCAGCTTAGTAGCGGGGGGGATCTATGAGCAGTTCTTC. This encodes CASSLVAGGIYEQFF.

This rearrangement joins TRBV5-6 to TRBJ2-3; 13 bases align to TRBD2. After removal of 0 bases from V and 2 bases from J, the junction contained 3 bases not matched to a gene. The germline gives CDR1 SGHDT, CDR2 YYEEEE. The CDR3 is 17 residues long. The CDR3 sequence: CASSLVTSGGITDTQYF. CDR3 nucleotides: TGTGCCAGCAGCTTGGTGACTAGCGGGGGGATCACAGATACGCAGTATTTT.

In its sample, this clone was seen a few times. The rearrangement links TRBV6-6 to TRBJ1-2, with unresolved D. This CDR3 region has 11 residues. Between the trimmed V and J ends, which lost 2 bases and 8 bases, there was a span of 6 bases. CDR1 and CDR2 from the germline V gene are MNHNY and SVGAGI (reference sequence). CDR3 in amino acids: CASSYLGGYTF. The CDR3 region has the DNA TGTGCCAGCAGTTACCTTGGGGGCTACACCTTC.

This clone was detected a few times. The chain couples TRBV27 to TRBJ1-2, with D unresolved. The CDR3 consists of 14 residues. Trimming removed 5 bases at V and 1 base at J, with 11 bases between. Germline CDR1 is MNHEY and CDR2 is SMNVEV (reference sequence). CDR3 sequence (DNA): TGTGCCAGCAGTCGCCAACCTCGTAACTATGGCTACACCTTC. This sequence encodes CASSRQPRNYGYTF.

The genes are TRBV5-8 and TRBJ1-5, with 8 bases fitting TRBD1. V shed 0 bases, J shed 5 bases, and the junction held 4 bases outside the gene matches. CDR3 size: 15 residues. The germline V gene has CDR1 SGHTS and CDR2 YDEGEE. The CDR3 region has the DNA TGTGCCAGCAGCTTGGTGACAGGGGCGTATCAGCCCCAGCATTTT. This gives the protein CASSLVTGAYQPQHF. Filled out from reference TRBV5-8 and TRBJ1-5, the complete variable domain reads EAGVTQSPTHLIKTRGQQATLRCSPISGHTSVYWYQQALGLGLQFLLWYDEGEERNRGNFPPRFSGRQFPNYSSELNVNALELEDSALYLCASSLVTGAYQPQHFGDGTRLSIL.

This clone was found a few times. The J gene is TRBJ1-6, the V gene TRBV18; no reliable D call. The V end was cut by 5 bases, the J end by 3 bases, with 5 bases between. The CDR3 covers 13 residues. CDR1 KGHSH and CDR2 LQKENI come from the germline V gene. The CDR3 is CASSLSYNSPLHF. DNA for the CDR3: TGTGCCAGCTCATTAAGCTATAATTCACCCCTCCACTTT.

The V call is TRBV14, the J call TRBJ2-6; D remains unclear. The CDR3 extends over 15 amino acids. Trimming took 1 base from V and 4 from J, leaving 8 bases between them. Looked up from germline, CDR1 is SGHDN and CDR2 is FVKESK. This CDR3 is CASSQVALGANVLTF. DNA of the CDR3: TGTGCCAGCAGCCAAGTGGCACTCGGGGCCAACGTCCTGACTTTC.

This clone was counted between two and nine times. Within the sample, other DNA sequences also encode this same CDR3. The chain couples TRBV18 to TRBJ1-5; 8 bases agree with TRBD1. Germline-derived CDR1 and CDR2 are KGHSH and LQKENI. This CDR3 region has 13 residues. V lost 3 bases and J lost 5; bases outside the gene matches: 0. In nucleotides, the CDR3 is TGTGCCAGCTCACCGGACAGGGATCAGCCCCAGCATTTT. Amino acid sequence: CASSPDRDQPQHF.

The rearrangement joins TRBV11-3 to TRBJ1-4, with D possibly TRBD1 on 5 matching bases. V was clipped by 1 base and J by 4 bases, with 10 bases between them. The CDR3 covers 15 residues. Germline V gene sequence: CDR1 SGHNT, CDR2 YENEEA. The CDR3 region has the DNA TGTGCCAGCAGCTTAGCTGGGACGGTTAATGAAAAACTGTTTTTT. Translated: CASSLAGTVNEKLFF.

The chain joins TRBV25-1 to TRBJ2-3; TRBD2 might be the D (6 bases). The CDR3 covers 13 residues. Germline V lookup: CDR1 MGHDK, CDR2 SYGVNS. V was pared by 6 bases and J by 11 bases, with 18 bases between. The CDR3 DNA reads TGTGCCAGCAGGCCCCCGGGGGAAGGAGGGCAGTATTTT. Translation: CASRPPGEGGQYF. Full variable domain (remainder filled in from reference TRBV25-1 and TRBJ2-3): EADIYQTPRYLVIGTGKKITLECSQTMGHDKMYWYQQDPGMELHLIHYSYGVNSTEKGDLSSESTVSRIRTEHFPLTLESARPSHTSQYLCASRPPGEGGQYFGPGTRLTVL.

The CDR3 here is CASSPRDRQFF. The CDR3 DNA is TGTGCCAGCAGCCCCCGGGACAGGCAGTTCTTC. The chain joins TRBV6-1 to TRBJ2-1; 7 bases align to TRBD1. The length of the CDR3 is 11 residues. CDR1 is MNHNS and CDR2 is SASEGT in the germline V gene. V trimming: 6 bases; J trimming: 12 bases; junction bases outside the gene matches: 5.

The chain recombines TRBV5-1 with TRBJ2-2; D is uncertain. The CDR3 is 13 residues long. The V end lost 6 bases, the J end lost 6 bases, and 12 bases lay between the germline ends. CDR1 SGHRS and CDR2 YFSETQ come from the germline V gene. The CDR3 reads CASMRLDAGELFF. CDR3 nucleotides: TGCGCCAGCATGCGGCTAGACGCCGGGGAGCTGTTTTTT.